The following is a T cell receptor (beta chain) sequence with its context. This CDR3 is built from 14 residues. V was pared by 3 bases and J by 2 bases, with 11 bases between. The germline CDR1 and CDR2 sequences are KGHSH and LQKENI. This sample was included in a study of cytomegalovirus exposure and HLA in healthy donors. Across the study: HLA-typed donors were the source of about 90 million unique TCRs held in an early data release.

PCR primers comprised 60 Vbeta and 13 Jbeta primers. The data were produced by immunoSEQ multiplex PCR, yet TCRdb's version contains in-frame clones alone and is incomplete. The profile covers approximately 200,000 clones, with 85% appearing a single time and over 1% taken by the ten largest. Sample: PBMCs. The chain uses TRBV18 and TRBJ2-7; a weak D match, TRBD2 (6 bases). This TCR was recovered from a human donor in good health. The CDR3 DNA reads TGTGCCAGCTCACCGGAGGGCGGACCCTACGAGCAGTACTTC. It specifies CASSPEGGPYEQYF.